The sequence of this T cell receptor beta chain was determined in a study of OX40 agonist ivuxolimab in advanced cancers. Notes on the research overall: Ivuxolimab was an agonistic, fully human IgG2 monoclonal antibody directed against OX40 (CD134), a costimulatory receptor. Intravenous ivuxolimab was administered to patients every 2 weeks at six dose levels: 0.01, 0.1, 0.3, 1.5, 3 and 10 mg/kg. Of the roughly 51 patients in dose escalation, 19 had hepatocellular carcinoma, about 15 had melanoma, 9 had renal cell carcinoma and 9 had head and neck cancer. In the dose-escalation cohort, 65% to 85% of patients were male, and the mean age was approximately 60 years with a range of roughly 20 to 80. Prior anti-PD-1, anti-PD-L1 or anti-CTLA-4 therapy was permitted, and checkpoint inhibitors had been received by about 37% of dose-escalation patients. Partial responses occurred in three dose-escalation patients, of whom one had hepatocellular carcinoma and two had cutaneous melanoma. Peripheral TCRbeta sequencing was intended to test whether TCR sequence diversity was altered and clonal T-cell expansion was caused by ivuxolimab. The paper describes the monotherapy dose-escalation part (N ≈ 50 patients) of the phase I trial of ivuxolimab.

Of note for this clone: The clone's antigen remains unknown. Per-base qualities were not stored, and no clone one base away is much larger.

Patients with autoimmune disease history or receiving systemic immunosuppression were excluded from the trial. Peripheral blood for TCR sequencing was collected from all dose cohorts at baseline, on cycle 4 day 1, and on cycle 7 day 1. Samples came from an open-label, multicenter, first-in-human phase I dose-escalation trial of ivuxolimab. Adults with locally advanced or metastatic melanoma, renal cell carcinoma, hepatocellular carcinoma or head and neck squamous cell carcinoma were enrolled in the trial. Before TCR sequencing, CD4+ and CD8+ T cells were separately sorted from peripheral blood. What the study reported, not specific to this receptor: At doses of 0.1 to 3.0 mg/kg, clonal expansion of both CD4+ and CD8+ T cells in blood was seen between baseline and week 6. Low levels of normalized T-cell clonal expansion were also shown by some nonresponding patients. The antigen specificity of the peripheral T cells that underwent clonal expansion was not determined. In the 0.1-3.0 mg/kg groups, partial responders had among the lowest normalized peripheral clonal expansion, particularly in CD8+ T cells. After ivuxolimab, more expanded clones were found on average in CD8+ T cells than in CD4+ T cells.

Genomic DNA was isolated from the sorted cells so that the TCRbeta CDR3 region could be sequenced. The immunoSEQ Assay was used for sequencing of TCRbeta CDR3 regions. The clones in this table, taken by TCRdb from immuneACCESS, are in-frame only. Not every clone is retained; where verified, under half of the shortfall comes from an unresolved V gene, and the cause of the rest is unknown. Within this sample are roughly 70,000 clones, with 84% of them counted one time only. 2.1% of the sample lies in the top ten. This TCR was recovered from an adult with an advanced solid tumor such as melanoma, head and neck, liver or kidney cancer. The source material was CD4+ or CD8+ T cells sorted from blood, sampled in a trial of the OX40 agonist ivuxolimab.

Read as DNA, the sequence is TGTGCCAGCTCAGGGACCTTGGAGACCCAGTACTTC. Translated, it gives CASSGTLETQYF. The rearranged chain carries TRBV18 and TRBJ2-5; the D call could be TRBD1 or TRBD2, with each sharing 5 bases. The CDR3 sequence holds 12 residues, the cysteine and phenylalanine included. Only the CDR3 region is kept as DNA, spanning 36 bases read in frame from base 1. The germline V gene supplies CDR1 KGHSH and CDR2 LQKENI. The V end loses 5 bases and the J end loses 5 bases, and a stretch of 9 bases separates them.